This entry lists 27 T cell receptor beta chains sequenced from one sample in a study of response to subunit inactivated influenza vaccine. MiXCR, applied by TCRdb to the RT-PCR reads, yields one record per CDR3 protein. The data contain about 540,000 distinct CDR3 sequences, approximately 24% of them singletons. The same sample was also used in a study of T cells expressing NK-cell markers. Per that paper: Beta-chain TCR cDNA was generated via 5'RACE template switching with UMIs.

Source: CD4+ T cells sorted from PBMCs, taken 12 days after vaccination. Receptor source: a man over 45 who received an inactivated influenza vaccine.

The chain combines TRBV20-1 with TRBJ2-1; 8 bases are a match to TRBD2. This CDR3 contains 16 residues. The germline CDR1 and CDR2 sequences are DFQATT and SNEGSKA (reference sequence). The ends lost 0 bases at V and 4 bases at J; junction bases unmatched: 8. The CDR3 protein is CSARDPGGERYNEQFF. The CDR3 DNA reads TGCAGTGCTAGAGACCCGGGAGGGGAAAGGTACAATGAGCAGTTCTTC.

This clonotype came up a few times. The chain carries TRBV6-1 and TRBJ1-2; tentative D call: TRBD1 (6 bases). The CDR3 length is 15 residues. The V end lost 2 bases, the J end lost 8 bases, and 18 bases lay between the germline ends. Germline V gene data show CDR1 as MNHNS and CDR2 as SASEGT. CDR3 coding DNA: TGTGCCAGCAGTGAAAAAATCTGGGCAGGGGACGGCTACACCTTC. Translated: CASSEKIWAGDGYTF.

This chain uses TRBV6-5 with TRBJ2-1; D perhaps matches TRBD2 (6 bases). This CDR3 contains 14 residues. The ends were cut back, 2 bases at V and 8 bases at J, with 13 bases in the middle. Germline values: CDR1 MNHEY, CDR2 SVGAGI. This chain's CDR3 is CASSYDGGVYEQFF. The CDR3 DNA follows: TGTGCCAGCAGTTACGACGGCGGGGTCTATGAGCAGTTCTTC.

In its sample, this clonotype was seen a few times. V and J are TRBV29-1 and TRBJ2-1; TRBD1 matches 9 bases. After removal of 7 bases from V and 6 bases from J, the junction contained 10 bases not matched to a gene. In germline, CDR1 is SQVTM, CDR2 ANQGSEA. This CDR3 has 14 amino acids. This CDR3 reads CSGTGTGNSNEQFF. The CDR3 DNA sequence: TGCAGCGGTACCGGGACAGGGAATTCCAATGAGCAGTTCTTC.

This clonotype was recorded a few times. The V call is TRBV7-2, the J call TRBJ2-2, with D unresolved. V lost 1 base and J 4 bases, leaving 7 bases between the germline ends. This CDR3 is 14 amino acids long. Germline V CDR1 and CDR2: SGHTA, FQGNSA. The DNA for the CDR3 is TGTGCCAGCAGCTTAGAACGGATCACCGGGGAGCTGTTTTTT. It encodes CASSLERITGELFF.

There are many counts of this clonotype. The J gene is TRBJ2-1, the V gene TRBV6-2 or TRBV6-3, with unresolved D. CDR1 is MNHEY, CDR2 SVGEGT, per germline. Trimming pared 6 bases from V and 16 bases from J, leaving 19 bases between. This CDR3 comprises 12 residues. The CDR3 here is CASSSLLSDPFF. Written as DNA, the CDR3 is TGTGCCAGCAGCTCCCTACTCTCGGATCCCTTCTTC.

This clonotype was picked up a small number of times. The gene calls are TRBV29-1 and TRBJ2-3; TRBD2 aligns across 10 bases. V shed 5 bases, J shed 0 bases, and the junction held 2 bases outside the gene matches. Germline V gene sequence: CDR1 SQVTM, CDR2 ANQGSEA. The CDR3 runs 14 residues. Written as DNA, the CDR3 is TGCAGCGTTCAGACTAGCGGGAGCACAGATACGCAGTATTTT. Amino acids: CSVQTSGSTDTQYF.

This clonotype was picked up a small number of times. The genes are TRBV20-1 and TRBJ1-1; D ambiguous. The germline gives CDR1 DFQATT, CDR2 SNEGSKA (reference sequence). Trimming removed 4 bases at V and 11 bases at J, with 11 bases between. CDR3 length equals 10 residues. The CDR3 DNA reads as TGCAGTGCTATGTCGGAGGATGCTTTCTTT. It is translated as CSAMSEDAFF.

This clonotype was seen only a few times. This chain links TRBV2 with TRBJ2-2; the match to TRBD1 covers 7 bases. CDR1 is SNHLY and CDR2 is FYNNEI in the germline V gene. The CDR3 is 16 amino acids. V shed 6 bases, J shed 3 bases, and the junction held 10 bases outside the gene matches. The CDR3 nucleotides read TGTGCCAGCAGGAAATTGACAGGGCTTGACACCGGGGAGCTGTTTTTT. Translated: CASRKLTGLDTGELFF.

This clonotype was seen a few times. The V and J genes are TRBV29-1 and TRBJ2-5; 8 bases match TRBD2. Germline V CDR1 and CDR2: SQVTM, ANQGSEA. The V segment lost 7 bases and the J segment 5 bases; nucleotides outside the gene matches: 6. This CDR3 has 12 amino acids. The CDR3 sequence is CSAGGARETQYF. The CDR3 DNA reads TGCAGCGCCGGGGGGGCTCGGGAGACCCAGTACTTC.

This clonotype has just a few counts. The chain links TRBV4-1 to TRBJ2-1; D is ambiguous. Trimming stripped 4 bases from V and 0 bases from J, with 22 bases between. The CDR3 has 19 residues. Germline V CDR1 and CDR2: MGHRA, YSYEKL. CDR3 coding DNA: TGCGCCAGCAGCCGCAAAGTGGGTCGGGCGGATAGCTCCTACAATGAGCAGTTCTTC. Its translation: CASSRKVGRADSSYNEQFF.

There are a few counts of this clonotype. The chain carries TRBV20-1 and TRBJ1-1; 8 nucleotides match TRBD1. Losses at the gene ends were 5 bases for V and 3 bases for J; bases not matched to a gene: 8. This CDR3 is built from 14 residues. CDR1 DFQATT and CDR2 SNEGSKA come from the germline V gene (reference sequence). CDR3: CSAGPGGVDTEAFF. Here the CDR3 DNA reads TGCAGTGCTGGTCCAGGGGGCGTAGACACTGAAGCTTTCTTT.

This clonotype was seen more than once but under ten times. The CDR3 loop reads CASRRGAETQYF. In nucleotides, the CDR3 is TGTGCCAGCAGGCGGGGCGCAGAGACCCAGTACTTC. The chain employs TRBV11-2 and TRBJ2-5; D might be TRBD2 (6 bases). This CDR3 has 12 amino acids. V lost 6 bases, J lost 4 bases, and 9 bases lay in between. Germline V lookup: CDR1 SGHAT, CDR2 FQNNGV.

This clonotype was seen at least ten times. This chain joins TRBV12-3 or TRBV12-4 and TRBJ1-5; TRBD1 agrees at 8 bases. There are 17 residues in the CDR3. Trimming took 6 bases from V and 3 from J; bases not matched to a gene: 13. The CDR3 reads CASSPTGARGINQPQHF. CDR3 nucleotide sequence: TGTGCCAGCAGCCCGACAGGGGCCCGAGGCATCAATCAGCCCCAGCATTTT.

This clonotype has a handful of counts. V usage is TRBV10-3 and J usage is TRBJ2-2, with 7 bases fitting TRBD1. V dropped 5 bases and J dropped 7; count of bases not matched to a gene: 10. This CDR3 comprises 15 residues. CDR1 ENHRY and CDR2 SYGVKD come from the germline V gene. The CDR3 DNA sequence: TGTGCCATCAGTCCCGGGACAGTCAGTGGCGGGGAGCTGTTTTTT. Translating gives CAISPGTVSGGELFF.

The chain combines TRBV3-1 with TRBJ2-4; 8 nucleotides match TRBD2. Germline V gene data show CDR1 as LGHDT and CDR2 as YNNKEL (reference sequence). The CDR3 covers 19 residues. Germline trimming cut 0 bases from V and 0 bases from J; bases unmatched to any gene: 10. For the CDR3, the DNA is TGTGCCAGCAGCCAAGATAGGGCGGGGGGAGGTAAAGCCAAAAACATTCAGTACTTC. The encoded protein is CASSQDRAGGGKAKNIQYF. Full variable domain (rest looked up from reference TRBV3-1 and TRBJ2-4): DTAVSQTPKYLVTQMGNDKSIKCEQNLGHDTMYWYKQDSKKFLKIMFSYNNKELIINETVPNRFSPKSPDKAHLNLHINSLELGDSAVYFCASSQDRAGGGKAKNIQYFGAGTRLSVL.

This clonotype showed up just a few times. The V and J genes are TRBV28 and TRBJ2-7; 7 nucleotides line up with TRBD1. V gave up 5 bases and J gave up 0 bases; unmatched junction bases: 10. The CDR3 length is 16 residues. Germline assignment: CDR1 MDHEN and CDR2 SYDVKM. For the CDR3, the DNA is TGTGCCAGCAGTCCCAACAGGGGACCCAGCTCCTACGAGCAGTACTTC. Translation: CASSPNRGPSSYEQYF.

This sequence joins TRBV11-2 and TRBJ2-1; D is possibly TRBD2 (5 bases). This CDR3 has 16 residues. Germline CDR1 and CDR2: SGHAT and FQNNGV. V was clipped by 6 bases and J by 0 bases, with 15 bases between them. CDR3 sequence: CASRDGLVGSYNEQFF. The CDR3 coding sequence is TGTGCCAGCAGGGATGGACTGGTAGGCTCCTACAATGAGCAGTTCTTC.

The table lists this clonotype with a few counts. The rearrangement joins TRBV12-3 or TRBV12-4 to TRBJ2-4; 8 bases fit TRBD1. The CDR3 loop spans 17 amino acids. V shed 3 bases, J shed 2 bases, and the junction held 9 bases outside the gene matches. The CDR3 here is CASSFRTGWGSKNIQYF. In DNA, the CDR3 is TGTGCCAGCAGTTTCCGGACAGGGTGGGGTTCCAAAAACATTCAGTACTTC.

The rearrangement links TRBV10-3 to TRBJ2-1, with TRBD2 matching 10 bases. CDR3 length equals 15 residues. The junction had 7 bases not matched to a gene; V was cut back by 7 bases and J by 4 bases. Per the germline V gene, CDR1 is ENHRY and CDR2 is SYGVKD. CDR3 sequence: CAIKGGAGGYNEQFF. Here the CDR3 DNA reads TGTGCCATCAAAGGGGGAGCGGGGGGGTACAATGAGCAGTTCTTC.

This clonotype was recorded a few times. The gene calls are TRBV6-1 and TRBJ1-6; TRBD1 aligns across 7 bases. The length of the CDR3 is 15 residues. Trimming cost V 5 bases and J 4 bases; bases outside gene matches: 5. CDR1 MNHNS and CDR2 SASEGT come from the germline V gene. The CDR3 nucleotides read TGTGCCAGCAGTCTTCTGACAGGGTATAATTCACCCCTCCACTTT. Translated, it gives CASSLLTGYNSPLHF.

CDR3 coding DNA: TGTGCCAGCAGCAACACCGGGTCCATCTACGAGCAGTACTTC. As protein: CASSNTGSIYEQYF. The chain is built from TRBV7-9 and TRBJ2-7; D uncertain. CDR1 SEHNR and CDR2 FQNEAQ come from the germline V gene (reference sequence). The CDR3 loop spans 14 amino acids. Trimming pared 5 bases from V and 3 bases from J, leaving 14 bases between.

This clonotype was seen many times. V is TRBV29-1 and J is TRBJ2-1; 8 nucleotides align to TRBD2. CDR1 is SQVTM, CDR2 ANQGSEA, per germline. This CDR3 contains 14 residues. The V gene end was trimmed by 0 bases and the J gene end by 9 bases; junction bases not matched to a gene: 7. CDR3 in DNA: TGCAGCGTTGAAGATACGAGCGGGAGAGCTGAGCAGTTCTTC. It encodes CSVEDTSGRAEQFF.

Ten or more counts support this clonotype. V and J are TRBV5-5 and TRBJ1-1, with D uncertain. CDR1 and CDR2 (germline): SGHKS, YYEKEE (reference sequence). Trimming took 7 bases from V and 3 from J, leaving 7 bases between them. The CDR3 extends over 11 amino acids. CDR3 amino acids: CASLRDTEAFF. CDR3 coding DNA: TGTGCCAGCCTCCGAGACACTGAAGCTTTCTTT.

Points on this clonotype: An end of the junction does not agree with germline; a read error may underlie this. The chain employs TRBV7-9 and TRBJ2-3; 9 bases map to TRBD1. The germline CDR1 and CDR2 sequences are SEHNR and FQNEAQ (reference sequence). CDR3 size: 15 residues. The CDR3 region has the DNA TGTGCCAGCAGCCCATGGGACAGGGCCCCAGATACGCAGTCTTTT. Its translation: CASSPWDRAPDTQSF. The complete variable domain, with remaining parts taken from reference TRBV7-9 and TRBJ2-3, reads DTGVSQNPRHKITKRGQNVTFRCDPISEHNRLYWYRQTLGQGPEFLTYFQNEAQLEKSRLLSDRFSAERPKGSFSTLEIQRTEQGDSAMYLCASSPWDRAPDTQSFGPGTRLTVL.

The V gene is TRBV6-2 or TRBV6-3, the J gene TRBJ1-1, with no clear D. CDR3 length: 14 amino acids. The V gene lost 0 bases and the J gene lost 1 base, with 6 bases spanning the gap. Germline assignment: CDR1 MNHEY and CDR2 SVGEGT. The CDR3 loop reads CASSYSVKNTEAFF. CDR3 coding DNA: TGTGCCAGCAGTTACTCGGTGAAGAACACTGAAGCTTTCTTT.

The chain is built from TRBV3-1 and TRBJ1-2; D not certain. CDR3 size: 13 residues. Germline V gene lookup returns CDR1 LGHDT and CDR2 YNNKEL (reference sequence). The V end lost 0 bases, the J end lost 4 bases, and 6 bases lay between the germline ends. The chain's CDR3 is CASSQDRLYGYTF. The CDR3 DNA reads as TGTGCCAGCAGCCAAGACAGGCTCTATGGCTACACCTTC.